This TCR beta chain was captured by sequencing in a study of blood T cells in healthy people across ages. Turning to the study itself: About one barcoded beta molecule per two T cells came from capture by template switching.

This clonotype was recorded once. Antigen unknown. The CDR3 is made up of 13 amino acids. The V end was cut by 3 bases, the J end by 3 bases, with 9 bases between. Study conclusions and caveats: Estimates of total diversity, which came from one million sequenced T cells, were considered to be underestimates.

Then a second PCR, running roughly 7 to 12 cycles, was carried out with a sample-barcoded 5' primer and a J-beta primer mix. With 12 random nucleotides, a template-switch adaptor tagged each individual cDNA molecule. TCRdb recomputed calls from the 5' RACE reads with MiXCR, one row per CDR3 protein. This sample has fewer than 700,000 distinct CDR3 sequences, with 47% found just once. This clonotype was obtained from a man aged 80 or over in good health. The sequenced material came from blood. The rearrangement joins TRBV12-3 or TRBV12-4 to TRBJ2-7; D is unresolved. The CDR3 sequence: CASSLVEIYEQYF. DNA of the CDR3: TGTGCCAGCAGTTTGGTGGAGATCTACGAGCAGTACTTC.